The 26 T cell receptor beta chains listed next were all sequenced from one sample in a study of control samples from healthy donors and cancer patients. Libraries were prepared by immunoSEQ multiplex PCR; TCRdb keeps only in-frame clonotypes and omits some of them. This table has about 99,000 clones, about 89% appearing once. Sequencing was done on a sample of PBMCs. The origin of the receptors is a man aged 60 to 75 with lung cancer.

The chain carries TRBV12-5 and TRBJ2-2; a possible D gene is TRBD1 (5 bases). The germline CDR1 and CDR2 sequences are LGHNT and FRNRAP. V was clipped by 4 bases and J by 4 bases, with 16 bases between them. The length of the CDR3 is 16 residues. CDR3 protein: CASGSPRQGPTGELFF. The CDR3 nucleotides read TGTGCTAGTGGTTCCCCCCGGCAGGGTCCCACCGGGGAGCTGTTTTTT.

V usage is TRBV11-3 and J usage is TRBJ2-2; 7 nucleotides agree with TRBD1. The CDR3 has 13 amino acids. Looked up from germline, CDR1 is SGHNT and CDR2 is YENEEA. Trimming at V came to 5 bases and at J to 4 bases, leaving 1 base not matched to a gene. The CDR3 spells CASSRQGTGELFF. DNA for the CDR3: TGTGCCAGCAGCCGACAGGGCACCGGGGAGCTGTTTTTT.

The V call is TRBV9, the J call TRBJ2-3; TRBD2 might be the D (7 bases). Germline V gene data show CDR1 as SGDLS and CDR2 as YYNGEE. Trimming shortened V by 3 bases and J by 0 bases, and 17 bases separated the two germline ends. The CDR3 length is 17 residues. Here the CDR3 DNA reads TGTGCCAGCAGCGAGGGTCATGGCGGGGGCAGCACAGATACGCAGTATTTT. Translated: CASSEGHGGGSTDTQYF.

The chain couples TRBV11-3 to TRBJ2-1; D is undetermined. Germline V CDR1 and CDR2: SGHNT, YENEEA. The CDR3 extends over 13 amino acids. Trimming pared 3 bases from V and 9 bases from J, leaving 12 bases between. The CDR3 protein is CASSFISGVEQFF. DNA of the CDR3: TGTGCCAGCAGCTTTATAAGTGGGGTTGAGCAGTTCTTC.

This clone was recorded once. This chain connects TRBV7-2 to TRBJ2-1; 12 bases fit TRBD2. The CDR3 spans 15 residues. V shed 5 bases and J 5 bases; nucleotides not matched to a gene: 4. Germline lookup yields CDR1 SGHTA and CDR2 FQGNSA. The CDR3 sequence is CASSRGLAGNNEQFF. In DNA, the CDR3 is TGTGCCAGCAGCCGGGGACTAGCGGGTAACAATGAGCAGTTCTTC.

This clone was recorded a few times. The genes are TRBV5-1 and TRBJ1-6; unclear D gene. Germline CDR1 and CDR2: SGHRS and YFSETQ. This CDR3 comprises 14 residues. V was pared by 0 bases and J by 5 bases, with 6 bases between. CDR3 residues: CASSLDGDNSPLHF. The CDR3 DNA is TGCGCCAGCAGCTTGGACGGGGATAATTCACCCCTCCACTTT.

The chain employs TRBV24-1 and TRBJ2-1; 10 bases match TRBD1. V shed 5 bases, J shed 5 bases, and the junction held 11 bases outside the gene matches. Germline V lookup: CDR1 KGHDR, CDR2 SFDVKD. The length of the CDR3 is 17 residues. The CDR3 DNA follows: TGTGCCACCAGTGGAATCTCCGGGACAGGGGTAGACAATGAGCAGTTCTTC. Its protein product is CATSGISGTGVDNEQFF.

This clone has just one count. This chain connects TRBV6-6 to TRBJ1-6; unclear D gene. Trimming cost V 7 bases and J 1 base, with 11 bases left between them. There are 15 residues in the CDR3. In germline, CDR1 is MNHNY, CDR2 SVGAGI (reference sequence). CDR3 nucleotide sequence: TGTGCCAGCACCATACGGGGTTCCTATAATTCACCCCTCCACTTT. It translates to CASTIRGSYNSPLHF.

About this clone: One junction end disagrees with the germline gene, perhaps due to a read error. This chain connects TRBV6-1 to TRBJ2-3; D is unclear. This CDR3 has 11 residues. Germline V gene sequence: CDR1 MNHNS, CDR2 SASEGT. CDR3 bases: TGTGCCAGCACTGAAACAGATACGCAGTATTTT. Translated, it gives CASTETDTQYF.

The genes are TRBV6-5 and TRBJ1-2; a possible D gene is TRBD1 (6 bases). The CDR3 contains 14 residues. Germline CDR1 reads MNHEY; CDR2 reads SVGAGI. Trimming shortened V by 5 bases and J by 8 bases, and 18 bases separated the two germline ends. The CDR3 loop reads CASSPGTPRGGYTF. CDR3 DNA: TGTGCCAGCAGTCCAGGGACACCTAGGGGAGGCTACACCTTC.

The genes are TRBV15 and TRBJ1-4; D is uncertain. The CDR3 spans 16 residues. The V and J ends lost 1 base and 7 bases respectively, with 16 bases between them. CDR1 and CDR2 (germline): LNHNV, YYDKDF (reference sequence). The CDR3 DNA is TGTGCCACCAGCAGAGTCCCTACAGTGATGGGTGAAAAACTGTTTTTT. Translation gives CATSRVPTVMGEKLFF.

The genes are TRBV23-1 and TRBJ2-4; D tentatively reads TRBD1 or TRBD2 (5 bases each). TRBV23-1 has ORF status, its function being uncertain. This CDR3 is built from 17 residues. V lost 2 bases and J lost 3, with 17 bases in between. This chain's CDR3 is CASSQETGPTGKNIQYF. DNA of the CDR3: TGCGCCAGCAGTCAAGAGACGGGGCCAACTGGCAAAAACATTCAGTACTTC.

CDR3 sequence reads: CASSLAIADLNTEAFF. The CDR3 DNA reads TGTGCCAGCAGCTTAGCGATTGCAGACTTGAACACTGAAGCTTTCTTT. The chain joins TRBV7-2 to TRBJ1-1; D is undetermined. V lost 0 bases and J lost 0, with 11 bases in between. Looked up from germline, CDR1 is SGHTA and CDR2 is FQGNSA. This CDR3 is built from 16 residues.

The chain uses TRBV5-8 and TRBJ2-5; no reliable D call. The germline gives CDR1 SGHTS, CDR2 YDEGEE. V dropped 4 bases and J dropped 7 bases, with 11 bases sitting between them. The CDR3 runs 12 residues. Here the CDR3 reads CASSPDRVTQYF. The CDR3 DNA is TGTGCCAGCAGCCCGGATAGGGTGACCCAGTACTTC.

The chain carries TRBV18 and TRBJ2-5, with 8 nucleotides matching TRBD2. Germline CDR1 reads KGHSH; CDR2 reads LQKENI. The trim removed 3 bases at V and 5 bases at J, leaving 8 bases unmatched. The CDR3 runs to 15 residues. The CDR3 sequence is CASSPLAGLLETQYF. For the CDR3, the DNA is TGTGCCAGCTCACCTCTAGCGGGTCTTCTGGAGACCCAGTACTTC.

V usage is TRBV5-6 and J usage is TRBJ1-1; TRBD1 might be the D (5 bases). This CDR3 contains 13 residues. From germline, CDR1 is SGHDT and CDR2 YYEEEE. V was pared by 6 bases and J by 6 bases, with 15 bases between. CDR3: CASTGTVLAEAFF. The CDR3, as DNA: TGTGCCAGCACCGGGACCGTTTTGGCTGAAGCTTTCTTT.

The rearrangement links TRBV29-1 to TRBJ2-7; 7 bases fit TRBD1. Losses at the gene ends were 8 bases for V and 7 bases for J; bases not matched to a gene: 14. This CDR3 has 13 residues. CDR1 and CDR2 from the germline V gene are SQVTM and ANQGSEA. The CDR3 DNA reads as TGCAGCTTAAGGGGGCAGGAGCAGGTAGAGCAGTACGTC. This codes for CSLRGQEQVEQYV.

On this clone itself: The junction departs from the called germline gene at one end, perhaps through a read error. The chain joins TRBV30 to TRBJ2-2, with a weak D call TRBD2 (5 bases). Germline V CDR1 and CDR2: GTSNPN, SVGIG (reference sequence). The CDR3 is 13 amino acids. Here the CDR3 DNA reads TGTGCCCGGAGGTATGGGGTCACCGGGGAGCTGTTTTTT. As protein: CARRYGVTGELFF.

This sequence joins TRBV2 and TRBJ2-1, with 11 bases matching TRBD2. V lost 6 bases, J lost 7 bases, and 14 bases stayed unmatched. This CDR3 contains 17 residues. Looked up from germline, CDR1 is SNHLY and CDR2 is FYNNEI. CDR3 bases: TGTGCCAGCAGCTTCACGATAGCGGGGGGGCTTTATAATGAGCAGTTCTTC. Translated: CASSFTIAGGLYNEQFF.

The chain joins TRBV10-3 to TRBJ1-4, with no clear D. Per germline, CDR1 ENHRY and CDR2 SYGVKD. Trimming cost V 10 bases and J 6 bases, with 15 bases left between them. The CDR3 contains 13 residues. In nucleotides, the CDR3 is TGTGCCACAAAAATCCCCTTTGATGAAAAACTGTTTTTT. This encodes CATKIPFDEKLFF.

In this sample, this clone turned up once. The chain's CDR3 is CASSLALGAGELFF. The CDR3 bases are TGTGCCAGCAGCTTAGCGCTTGGGGCCGGGGAGCTGTTTTTT. This rearrangement joins TRBV7-8 to TRBJ2-2; D gene unclear. CDR3 length equals 14 residues. Trimming pared 0 bases from V and 6 bases from J, leaving 8 bases between. Germline loops: CDR1 SGHVS, CDR2 FQNEAQ.

The rearrangement links TRBV5-1 to TRBJ1-6, with 9 bases lining up with TRBD1. The CDR3 is 15 amino acids. The germline gives CDR1 SGHRS, CDR2 YFSETQ. Trimming at V came to 3 bases and at J to 9 bases, leaving 7 bases not matched to a gene. The DNA of the CDR3 is TGCGCCAGCAGCTCTGGACAGGGGCAGGGTTCACCCCTCCACTTT. Encoded protein: CASSSGQGQGSPLHF.

This clone was observed once. This chain connects TRBV9 to TRBJ1-2; 9 bases map to TRBD1. V shed 3 bases and J 3 bases; nucleotides not matched to a gene: 9. This CDR3 is built from 16 residues. Germline V gives CDR1 SGDLS, CDR2 YYNGEE. The DNA for the CDR3 is TGTGCCAGCAGCGCAAACTGGGACAGGGAGGACTATGGCTACACCTTC. Translating it yields CASSANWDREDYGYTF. Drawing the rest from reference TRBV9 and TRBJ1-2, the complete variable domain is DSGVTQTPKHLITATGQRVTLRCSPRSGDLSVYWYQQSLDQGLQFLIQYYNGEERAKGNILERFSAQQFPDLHSELNLSSLELGDSALYFCASSANWDREDYGYTFGSGTRLTVV.

The J gene is TRBJ1-5, the V gene TRBV2; D may be TRBD1 (6 bases). Looked up from germline, CDR1 is SNHLY and CDR2 is FYNNEI. This CDR3 is 15 amino acids long. V was clipped by 3 bases and J by 0 bases, with 9 bases between them. The CDR3 DNA follows: TGTGCCAGCAGTGAGCAGGGGATTAGCAATCAGCCCCAGCATTTT. Translated: CASSEQGISNQPQHF.

The chain couples TRBV6-6 to TRBJ2-4, with a possible D match to TRBD1 (5 bases). This CDR3 spans 16 amino acids. V was trimmed by 6 bases and J by 0 bases, leaving 15 bases between them. CDR1 and CDR2 (germline): MNHNY, SVGAGI (reference sequence). The CDR3: CASRRSQGVAKNIQYF. The CDR3 nucleotides read TGTGCCAGCAGACGAAGCCAGGGCGTAGCCAAAAACATTCAGTACTTC.

The chain is built from TRBV9 and TRBJ1-3; the D is unclear. Trimming stripped 3 bases from V and 0 bases from J, with 10 bases between. Germline-derived CDR1 and CDR2 are SGDLS and YYNGEE. CDR3 length: 15 residues. CDR3 nucleotide sequence: TGTGCCAGCAGCGAGCTGGGGTTCTCTGGAAACACCATATATTTT. It codes for CASSELGFSGNTIYF.